This T cell receptor (beta chain) was identified in a study of blood T cell repertoires in COVID-19 (dated by TCRdb to 2018 to 2021). For context, the study as a whole: Samples from collaborators originated in the United States, Italy and Spain and spanned both the acute and convalescent phases of COVID-19. The prospective study material was composed of cDNA or gDNA derived from T cells, B-cell-depleted T cells, or PBMCs. The dataset comprised deeply sampled blood TCRbeta repertoires from subjects exposed to, actively infected with, or recovered from COVID-19. A freely available public database, intended as a resource for researchers studying the immune response to SARS-CoV-2, is where the repertoires were released. Samples came from the ongoing ImmuneRACE study (first 160 participants) plus 1,254 subjects from 6 global collaborators. The sample metadata nearly always contained a de-identified subject ID, COVID-19 status, age in years and sex. Where HLA class I and class II types were available, the types were taken from metadata supplied by the sample provider, not from assay-based typing.

Each collaborating institution followed its own protocols to collect whole blood in K2EDTA tubes. For TCRbeta analysis, collaborators shipped samples as frozen whole blood, isolated PBMCs, or DNA extracted from either of those sample types. This clone was recorded only once. Its specific antigen is unknown. The sample holds no much larger clone one base away, and base qualities are not on file. TCRbeta CDR3 regions were amplified from genomic DNA by means of the immunoSEQ Assay, a bias-controlled multiplex PCR. Under the source paper's analysis protocol: Within the assay, amplification of reference gene primers was used to estimate how many nucleated cells each sample contained. To quantify the absolute abundance of each unique TCRbeta CDR3 rearrangement, sequence reads were collapsed and filtered. For each sample, productive Simpson clonality was calculated as the square root of Simpson's diversity index across productive rearrangements. As stored in TCRdb, this immuneACCESS dataset retains in-frame rearrangements with V and J assigned. A fraction of the clones does not appear; measured against another copy, unresolved V genes explain less than half of the discrepancy, and the remainder lacks a known reason. V, J and clone size are taken as reported in that table, and D and trimming were inferred from the DNA itself. The sample records 110,000 to 150,000 clones, about 90% of which are singletons. Of the sample, 9.5% to 11% falls within the top ten clones.

Summary of the overall study and its limitations: The amount of clinical and demographic metadata varied by source and participant and was provided uncurated.

At the junction V is shortened by 3 bases and J by 8 bases, with 14 bases in between. The CDR3 sequence holds 14 residues, the cysteine and phenylalanine included. Only the CDR3 portion is preserved as DNA: 42 bases, with reading frame beginning at the first base. Based on the germline V gene, the CDR1 and CDR2 sequences are KGHSH and LQKENI. Sequences were obtained from peripheral blood. The source is a woman over 75 with acute or convalescent COVID-19. The chain couples TRBV18 to TRBJ2-4; the D gene is perhaps TRBD1, from 7 matching bases. The CDR3 here reads CASSPTTGRHIQYF. The nucleotide sequence is given as TGTGCCAGCTCACCTACGACAGGGAGGCACATTCAGTACTTC.